This record covers a single TCR beta chain. Its specific antigen is unknown. No base quality values were provided; no much bigger clone lies one nucleotide off. Healthy HIV-negative adults with no recently reported acute infections or vaccinations were included as donors. Every donor was a Caucasian adult residing in Nashville, Tennessee, USA. CD4+ T cells were enriched by magnetic negative selection, after which naive cells were positively selected on CD45RA and the negative fraction was taken as the memory subset. Blood was collected by leukapheresis, and PBMCs were isolated by Ficoll-Histopaque density gradient centrifugation and then cryopreserved in liquid nitrogen vapor phase. Purity and quantity of every magnetically sorted T cell population were checked by analytical flow cytometry. Each sorted fraction had its genomic DNA isolated and then quantified by UV absorbance on a Nanodrop 2000c.

The source of the sample is a study of shared clonotypes between healthy human individuals (dated by TCRdb to 2018 to 2021). In the study overall: The cohort included a few men and a couple of women between 18 and 49 years of age. For each donor, three plates each were used for CD4 naive and CD4 memory, two plates were used for CD8 naive, and one plate was used for CD8 memory. To estimate repertoire size and how much clonotypes are shared between individuals, the study performed deep sequencing of blood TCR repertoires from a few healthy adults. Libraries were prepared and TCR repertoires were sequenced by different laboratories using diverse techniques, in order to increase sequencing depth and limit assay-specific biases. Between about 0.85 and 9.5 billion PBMCs per donor were obtained by leukapheresis. Here is what the overall study found, with its caveats: Estimated clonotype richness was generally larger for naive than for memory subsets. Approximately 5% of naive CD4, 3.5% of naive CD8, about 2.4% of memory CD4, and approximately 0.39% of memory CD8 clonotypes were shared across a few donors. Higher generation probabilities were observed for clonotypes shared by all four sorted-subset donors than for non-shared clonotypes. Sampling was restricted to blood, and TCR repertoires in tissues likely differ from the TCR repertoires found in blood. Rarefaction of sorted-subset datasets indicated incomplete sequencing despite the large sequencing depth. Because the study included only a small number of donors, the genetic and exposure-history diversity represented was limited. Based on pairwise subsampling, the degree of clonotype sharing among donors was expected to be affected by sequencing depth.

Using the deep immunoSEQ assay, TCR CDR3 regions were amplified from genomic DNA by multiplex PCR. Extracted genomic DNA from each cell subset was distributed evenly across all wells of several immunoSEQ 96-well plates, and each plate was treated as a replicate. For sorted subsets, around 0.2 ug genomic DNA, equal to about 30,000 T cell genomes, was loaded into each replicate PCR. Purified libraries were measured with a Qubit 3.0 fluorometer, size-checked on a Bioanalyzer 2100, and measured again with the KAPA Library Quantification kit. Every immunoSEQ 96-well plate was sequenced on a separate single-read 150-cycle Illumina NextSeq 550 flow cell. The study's own analysis went as follows. Because only junctional sequences without quality scores were contained in the immunoSEQ output, filtering matching that applied to full-length reads could not be performed. Sequences were annotated with PyIR, a Python wrapper for IgBLAST v1.9, and V/J genes and CDR3 were assigned using IMGT germline references. Reads with weak V/J assignments (E-value above 1e-6), missing CDR3, stop codons, out-of-frame junctions, or ambiguous translated residues were removed. V3J clonotypes were defined as sequences sharing the same inferred V gene, J gene, and CDR3 amino acid sequence. The percentage overlap between two repertoires was calculated by dividing the number of shared unique clonotypes by the size of the smaller repertoire. Three approaches were used to assess repertoire richness: RTK rarefaction, the Chao1 estimator, and Recon v2.1 estimates of unobserved clonotypes. Generation probabilities were computed with OLGA for all TCRbeta clonotypes obtained by the gDNA method from a few donors. This is the immuneACCESS table as TCRdb keeps it, with only in-frame sequences that have V and J called. A part of the clones is gone; compared with another copy, unresolved V genes explain less than half, and the rest is unexplained. V and J calls and clone size are those listed in that table; D and trimming were worked out from the DNA. Recorded for this sample are about 1 million clones; about three quarters of them occurred a single time. Around 1.5% of the sample is in the top ten clones.

The specimen sequenced was memory CD4+ T cells sorted from blood. Reading the label with the study, this specimen's cell subset or site is: CD45RA-negative fraction. This receptor was identified in a man between 18 and 35 years old in good health.

The CDR3 in this case is CASLPYPMNTEAFF. The DNA sequence is given as TGTGCCAGCCTCCCTTACCCTATGAACACTGAAGCTTTCTTT. The V and J genes are TRBV6-1 and TRBJ1-1; the D gene is unclear. CDR3 length: 14 amino acids, cysteine to phenylalanine. The read is trimmed to its CDR3 DNA, 42 bases read in frame from base 1. A distance of 13 bases separates the germline ends of V and J, which lose 8 bases and 0 bases respectively. CDR1 and CDR2 were assigned from the germline V gene as MNHNS and SASEGT.